This TCR beta chain was retrieved from a study of blood T cell repertoires in COVID-19. The wider study: From the United States, Italy and Spain came samples of acute and convalescent COVID-19. PBMCs, B-cell-depleted T cells, or T cells were the source of the cDNA or gDNA that made up the material.

The data were produced by immunoSEQ multiplex PCR, yet TCRdb's version contains in-frame clones alone and is incomplete. The sample records under 300,000 clones, roughly 85% being singletons. The CDR3 has 15 amino acids. Trimming cost V 0 bases and J 6 bases; bases outside gene matches: 7. From germline, CDR1 is SGHRS and CDR2 YFSETQ. The TCR sequence derives from a woman in her 30s with active or convalescent COVID-19. Sequencing was performed on peripheral blood. The chain is built from TRBV5-1 and TRBJ2-7; 9 positions agree with TRBD1. CDR3 sequence: CASSLETGGWGEQYF. DNA for the CDR3: TGCGCCAGCAGCTTGGAAACAGGGGGCTGGGGCGAGCAGTACTTC. Filled out from reference TRBV5-1 and TRBJ2-7, the complete variable domain reads KAGVTQTPRYLIKTRGQQVTLSCSPISGHRSVSWYQQTPGQGLQFLFEYFSETQRNKGNFPGRFSGRQFSNSRSEMNVSTLELGDSALYLCASSLETGGWGEQYFGPGTRLTVT.